This TCR beta chain was sequenced during a study of cytomegalovirus exposure and HLA in healthy donors. CDR1 and CDR2 from the germline V gene are MDHEN and SYDVKM. Trimming cost V 3 bases and J 9 bases; bases outside gene matches: 4. The CDR3 extends over 14 amino acids. The PCR employed 60 Vbeta primers together with 13 Jbeta primers. Assay: immunoSEQ multiplex PCR; the TCRdb copy retains only in-frame clones and omits some. The table records 150,000 to 200,000 clones, roughly four fifths of them present only once. Nominally healthy donors were sampled, though unrecorded immune exposures were likely.

The source of this sequence is a woman aged 50 to 65 in good health and CMV-seronegative. Sequences were obtained from PBMCs. The chain is built from TRBV28 and TRBJ1-6; 8 nucleotides align to TRBD1. CDR3 DNA: TGTGCCAGCAGTTTCGACAGGGGAGTTTCACCCCTCCACTTT. Amino acids: CASSFDRGVSPLHF.